The entry below gives a single T cell receptor (beta chain) sequence along with its context. In its sample, this clone was seen once. The clone's antigen remains unknown. Nothing much larger sits one base from this clone, and base qualities are not available. The CDR3, cysteine through phenylalanine, is 18 amino acids long. Only the CDR3 DNA stays, 54 bases, in frame from base 1. CDR1 LNHDA and CDR2 SQIVND were looked up in the germline V gene (reference sequence). From V the trimming removes 5 bases and from J it removes 4 bases, while the gene matches leave 9 bases of the junction unaccounted for. Sample time point, as interpreted from the label and publication: baseline before first vaccination. Vaccinee samples came from UK trials COV001 and COV002, including a single-blind randomized controlled phase 2/3 trial of AZD1222 (ChAdOx1 nCoV-19) in healthy adults. Trial participant PBMC samples were collected at day 0 and day 28 after the second dose for TCRbeta chain sequencing.

The CDR3 regions of human TCRbeta chains were analyzed by immunosequencing. In the authors' own workflow: TCRs in the repertoires were compared against a reference library of SARS-CoV-2-specific TCRs that had been generated with the MIRA antigen-specificity platform. Breadth was defined as the fraction of unique TCRs that were SARS-CoV-2-associated. Depth was defined as the fraction of total T cells that were SARS-CoV-2-associated. Using the MIRA data, each spike-specific TCR was assigned both to the spike region to which the TCR was reactive and to a CD4 or CD8 class. Log10-transformed breadth and depth values were compared by one-way ANOVA with Sidak's multiple comparisons tests. Drawn from immuneACCESS, this table holds only the in-frame rearrangements with V and J called that TCRdb kept. Clones are partly lost; checked studies trace under half to an unresolved V gene and leave the rest unexplained. From that table come the V and J calls and clone size; the DNA was used to work out D and trimming. The sample profile shows 90,000 or so clones; approximately 90% of them were found once. The leading ten clones occupy under 25% of the sample.

This entry belongs to a study of T cell responses to AZD1222 COVID-19 vaccine (dated by TCRdb to about 2021). For context, the study as a whole: AZD1222 recipients with second doses at about 4 weeks or about 12 weeks were pooled, because spike-specific TCR depth and breadth did not differ between schedules. Enrollment into the trials was organized by age into subgroups of 18-55, 56-69 and 70-plus years, and those subgroups contained roughly 160, 29 and 62 TCR-sequenced participants, respectively. A total of around 240 trial participants underwent TCR sequencing, of whom 207 had received two doses of AZD1222 and about 25 had received two doses of the MenACWY control vaccine. General conclusions and limits of the study: In the small 56-69-year group, the increase in depth fell short of significance, most likely because of low power. Conclusions about previously exposed vaccinees were limited because only a handful of AZD1222 recipients were SARS-CoV-2 seropositive at baseline. Reportedly, almost half of the unique spike-specific TCRs recognized epitopes lying outside the regions that are mutated in the B.1.351 and B.1.1.7 variants. Vaccine-associated CD4 TCRs spanned the whole spike protein, with dominant responses in regions 160-218 and 743-854. Participants were mostly white British and included more females than males, and it was suggested by the authors that clonal diversity may have been underestimated. After two AZD1222 doses, both the breadth and the depth of spike-specific TCRs were significantly higher than at day 0 and than in MenACWY recipients. Because no day 14 peak-response samples were available, the repertoires could be characterized only after the peak T cell response.

The source material was peripheral blood, sampled on day 0 of AZD1222 vaccination. The rearranged segments are TRBV19 and TRBJ2-2, and 14 junctional nucleotides match TRBD2. This sequence originates from an adult in good health. The sequenced DNA: TGTGCCAGTAGTGGGGGGGGACTAGCGGGAGCGGGCACCGGGGAGCTGTTTTTT. It specifies CASSGGGLAGAGTGELFF.